This T cell receptor (beta chain) is from a study of T cell changes during pregnancy in multiple sclerosis. Sequencing was performed with immunoSEQ multiplex PCR; in TCRdb, only in-frame clones are kept and a portion is missing. The sample consists of tens of thousands of clones, 92% of them appearing once. This clone has just one count. The CDR3 totals 16 residues. Germline V gives CDR1 SGHVS, CDR2 FNYEAQ. V was pared by 4 bases and J by 1 base, with 15 bases between. This rearrangement joins TRBV7-6 to TRBJ2-3, with a possible D match to TRBD1 (5 bases). The specimen comprised peripheral blood, sampled in the second trimester of pregnancy. The clonotype was recovered from a female donor in good health, enrolled as a control in a pregnancy study. The CDR3 here is CASSSGHTTGTDTQYF. Written as DNA, the CDR3 is TGTGCCAGCAGCTCAGGACACACCACCGGCACAGATACGCAGTATTTT.